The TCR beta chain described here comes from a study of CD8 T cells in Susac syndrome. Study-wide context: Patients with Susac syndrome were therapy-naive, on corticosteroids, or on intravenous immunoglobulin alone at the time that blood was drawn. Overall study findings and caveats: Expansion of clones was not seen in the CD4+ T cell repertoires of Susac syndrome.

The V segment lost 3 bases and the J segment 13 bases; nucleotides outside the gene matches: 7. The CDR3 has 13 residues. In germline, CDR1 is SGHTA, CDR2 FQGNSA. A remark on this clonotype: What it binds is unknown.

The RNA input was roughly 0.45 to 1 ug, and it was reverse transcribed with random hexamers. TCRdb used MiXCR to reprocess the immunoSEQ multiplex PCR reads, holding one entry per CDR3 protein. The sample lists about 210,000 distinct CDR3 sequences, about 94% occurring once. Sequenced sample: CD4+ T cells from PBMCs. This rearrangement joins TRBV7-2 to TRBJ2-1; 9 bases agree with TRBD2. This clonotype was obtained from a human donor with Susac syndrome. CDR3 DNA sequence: TGTGCCAGCAGCTTCCTTAGCGGGGGAATTCAGTTCTTC. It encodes CASSFLSGGIQFF.